Shown below are 9 T cell receptor beta chains from a single sample sequenced in a study of CD8 T cells in ankylosing spondylitis. TCRdb fed the 5' RACE reads into MiXCR, producing one record per CDR3 protein. The table shows 150,000 or so distinct CDR3 sequences, with roughly 10% occurring only once. The specimen sequenced was blood, either unsorted or a sorted T cell fraction (not recorded which). Receptors were obtained from a female donor with ankylosing spondylitis or in good health (not recorded which).

This clonotype was seen at least ten times. The J gene is TRBJ2-5, the V gene TRBV4-1; D is possibly TRBD1 (7 bases). V was clipped by 0 bases and J by 3 bases, with 17 bases between them. The germline CDR1 and CDR2 sequences are MGHRA and YSYEKL. The CDR3 is 17 amino acids. The DNA of the CDR3 is TGCGCCAGCAGCCAAGATAGGTCAGGGGGAGGTGAAGAGACCCAGTACTTC. Translating gives CASSQDRSGGGEETQYF.

This chain uses TRBV2 with TRBJ2-3; TRBD2 aligns across 13 bases. CDR3 length: 16 residues. CDR1 is SNHLY, CDR2 FYNNEI, per germline. The junction had 8 bases not matched to a gene; V was cut back by 6 bases and J by 5 bases. The CDR3 spells CASSPGLAGVVDTQYF. The DNA for the CDR3 is TGTGCCAGCAGCCCCGGACTAGCGGGAGTTGTAGATACGCAGTATTTT. Full variable domain (rest looked up from reference TRBV2 and TRBJ2-3): EPEVTQTPSHQVTQMGQEVILRCVPISNHLYFYWYRQILGQKVEFLVSFYNNEISEKSEIFDDQFSVERPDGSNFTLKIRSTKLEDSAMYFCASSPGLAGVVDTQYFGPGTRLTVL.

This clonotype was picked up many times. This rearrangement joins TRBV3-1 to TRBJ2-7; D not resolved. The germline V gene encodes CDR1 LGHDT and CDR2 YNNKEL (reference sequence). The CDR3 is made up of 17 amino acids. With 1 base removed from V and 0 bases from J, the gap between germline ends came to 16 bases. The CDR3 DNA follows: TGTGCCAGCAGCCAAGTAGTTGGCTTTTACAGCTCCTACGAGCAGTACTTC. Translating gives CASSQVVGFYSSYEQYF.

This clonotype was found many times. The chain's CDR3 is CSARPDSVTTGPYEQYF. The CDR3 coding sequence is TGCAGTGCTAGACCTGATTCTGTGACCACGGGTCCCTACGAGCAGTACTTC. The chain carries TRBV20-1 and TRBJ2-7, with D uncertain. V was pared by 2 bases and J by 2 bases, with 22 bases between. This CDR3 comprises 17 residues. Germline V CDR1 and CDR2: DFQATT, SNEGSKA (reference sequence).

This clonotype has at least ten counts. The V and J genes are TRBV7-8 and TRBJ2-1; the D gene is possibly TRBD1 (6 bases). CDR1 is SGHVS and CDR2 is FQNEAQ in the germline V gene. The CDR3 is 15 amino acids. The V end lost 7 bases, the J end lost 7 bases, and 20 bases lay between the germline ends. In nucleotides, the CDR3 is TGTGCCAGCATTGACACTGGGGGCCTTGGAAATGAGCAGTTCTTC. Residues: CASIDTGGLGNEQFF.

This rearrangement joins TRBV12-3 or TRBV12-4 to TRBJ1-6; D uncertain. This CDR3 comprises 15 residues. V was trimmed by 4 bases and J by 7 bases, leaving 14 bases between them. The DNA of the CDR3 is TGTGCCAGCAGTTACATAGCGGCCCGGAATTCACCCCTCCACTTT. Translation: CASSYIAARNSPLHF.

This clonotype was seen repeatedly, ten times or more. This chain joins TRBV20-1 and TRBJ2-3, with D perhaps TRBD2 (6 bases). CDR1 and CDR2 (germline): DFQATT, SNEGSKA (reference sequence). The CDR3 is 16 amino acids. Deletions cut 8 bases from V and 6 bases from J, with 27 bases between. The CDR3 DNA reads TGCAGTTCAAACCCCCGTGAGGAGGGAGCAACTGATACGCAGTATTTT. It translates to CSSNPREEGATDTQYF.

This clonotype has only a few counts. The chain combines TRBV30 with TRBJ2-2; D is possibly TRBD2 (6 bases). V was cut by 6 bases and J by 5 bases, with 10 bases left in between. The CDR3 has 12 residues. Germline V CDR1 and CDR2: GTSNPN, SVGIG (reference sequence). The CDR3 protein is CACPAGTGELFF. CDR3 sequence (DNA): TGTGCCTGCCCGGCGGGGACCGGGGAGCTGTTTTTT.

CDR3 in DNA: TGTGCCAGCAGTTTATTCGACAGTTACGAGCAGTACTTC. Translation gives CASSLFDSYEQYF. V usage is TRBV27 and J usage is TRBJ2-7, with D tentatively TRBD1 (5 bases). Germline lookup yields CDR1 MNHEY and CDR2 SMNVEV (reference sequence). Trimming took 1 base from V and 4 from J, leaving 8 bases between them. The length of the CDR3 is 13 residues.